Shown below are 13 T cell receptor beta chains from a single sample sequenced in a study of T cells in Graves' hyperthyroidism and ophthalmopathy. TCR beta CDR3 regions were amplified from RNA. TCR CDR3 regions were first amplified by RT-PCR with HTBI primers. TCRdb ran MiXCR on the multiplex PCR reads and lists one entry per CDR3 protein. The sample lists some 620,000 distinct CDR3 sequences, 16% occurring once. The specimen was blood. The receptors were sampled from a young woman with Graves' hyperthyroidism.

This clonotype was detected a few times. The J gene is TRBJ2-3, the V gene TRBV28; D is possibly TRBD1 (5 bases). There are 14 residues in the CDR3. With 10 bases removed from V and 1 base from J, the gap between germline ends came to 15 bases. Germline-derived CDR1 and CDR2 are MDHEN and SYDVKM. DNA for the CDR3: TGTGCCATCGCCACACAACAGGGCACAGATACGCAGTATTTT. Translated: CAIATQQGTDTQYF.

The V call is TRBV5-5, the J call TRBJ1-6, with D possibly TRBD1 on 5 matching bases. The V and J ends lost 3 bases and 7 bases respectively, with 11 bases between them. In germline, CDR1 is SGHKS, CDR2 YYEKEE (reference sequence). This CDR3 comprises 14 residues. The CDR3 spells CASSSPGMNSPLHF. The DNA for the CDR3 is TGTGCCAGCAGCTCACCAGGGATGAATTCACCCCTCCACTTT. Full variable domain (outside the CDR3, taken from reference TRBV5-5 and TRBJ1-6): DAGVTQSPTHLIKTRGQQVTLRCSPISGHKSVSWYQQVLGQGPQFIFQYYEKEERGRGNFPDRFSARQFPNYSSELNVNALLLGDSALYLCASSSPGMNSPLHFGNGTRLTVT.

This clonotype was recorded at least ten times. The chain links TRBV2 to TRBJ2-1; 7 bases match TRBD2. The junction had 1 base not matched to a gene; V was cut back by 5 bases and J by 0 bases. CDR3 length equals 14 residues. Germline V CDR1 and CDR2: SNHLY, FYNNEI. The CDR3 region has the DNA TGTGCCAGCAGTCGGACTAGCTCCTACAATGAGCAGTTCTTC. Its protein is CASSRTSSYNEQFF.

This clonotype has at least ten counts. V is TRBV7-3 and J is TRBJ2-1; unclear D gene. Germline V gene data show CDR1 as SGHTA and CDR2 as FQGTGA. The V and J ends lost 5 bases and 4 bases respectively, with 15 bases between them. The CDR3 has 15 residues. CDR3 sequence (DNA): TGTGCCAGCAGCCTCGAGAGAAACGGGTACAATGAGCAGTTCTTC. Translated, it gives CASSLERNGYNEQFF.

CDR3 sequence: CASSPIEEGTQYF. CDR3 DNA: TGTGCCAGCAGCCCCATCGAAGAGGGAACCCAGTACTTC. This chain links TRBV13 with TRBJ2-5; perhaps TRBD2 as D (5 bases). Germline values: CDR1 PRHDT, CDR2 FYEKMQ (reference sequence). The CDR3 extends over 13 amino acids. The germline V and J ends were trimmed by 5 bases and 8 bases, with 15 bases remaining between them.

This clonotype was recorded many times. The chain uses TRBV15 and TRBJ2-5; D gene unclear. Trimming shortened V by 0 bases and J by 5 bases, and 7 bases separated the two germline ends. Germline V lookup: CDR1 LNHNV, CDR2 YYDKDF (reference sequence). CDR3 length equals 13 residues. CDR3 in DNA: TGTGCCACCAGCAGAGATTGGTGGGAGACCCAGTACTTC. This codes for CATSRDWWETQYF.

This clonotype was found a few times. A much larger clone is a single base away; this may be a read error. The CDR3, as DNA: TGCAGTGCCCCTAGAGTTTGGATAGTGGGGACAGATACGCAGTATTTT. Translation: CSAPRVWIVGTDTQYF. The chain couples TRBV20-1 to TRBJ2-3; D remains ambiguous. Germline V gives CDR1 DFQATT, CDR2 SNEGSKA (reference sequence). This CDR3 comprises 16 residues. Trimming left V 6 bases short and J 3 bases short, with 22 bases between.

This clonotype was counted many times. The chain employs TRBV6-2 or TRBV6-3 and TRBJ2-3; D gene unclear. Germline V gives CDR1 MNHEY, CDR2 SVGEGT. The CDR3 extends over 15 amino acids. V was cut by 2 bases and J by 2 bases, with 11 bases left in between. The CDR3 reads CASSYGRGNTDTQYF. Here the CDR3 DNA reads TGTGCCAGCAGTTACGGGCGTGGTAACACAGATACGCAGTATTTT.

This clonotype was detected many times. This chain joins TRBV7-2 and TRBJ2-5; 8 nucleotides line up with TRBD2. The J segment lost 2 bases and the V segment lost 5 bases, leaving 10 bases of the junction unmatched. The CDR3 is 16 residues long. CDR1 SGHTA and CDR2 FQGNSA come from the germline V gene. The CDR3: CASSLRGGRRQETQYF. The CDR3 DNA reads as TGTGCCAGCAGCCTCCGGGGGGGTCGTAGGCAAGAGACCCAGTACTTC.

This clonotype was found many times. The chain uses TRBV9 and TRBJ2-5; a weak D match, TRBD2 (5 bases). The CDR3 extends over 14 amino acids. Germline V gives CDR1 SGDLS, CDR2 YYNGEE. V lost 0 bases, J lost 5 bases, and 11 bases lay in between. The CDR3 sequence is CASSVEGVGETQYF. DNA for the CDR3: TGTGCCAGCAGCGTAGAGGGAGTCGGGGAGACCCAGTACTTC.

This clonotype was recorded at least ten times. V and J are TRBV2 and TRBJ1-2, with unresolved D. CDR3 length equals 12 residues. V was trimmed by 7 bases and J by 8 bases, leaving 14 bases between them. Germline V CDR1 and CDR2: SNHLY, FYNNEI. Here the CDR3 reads CASNPEAMGYTF. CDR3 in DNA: TGTGCCAGCAATCCGGAGGCTATGGGCTACACCTTC.

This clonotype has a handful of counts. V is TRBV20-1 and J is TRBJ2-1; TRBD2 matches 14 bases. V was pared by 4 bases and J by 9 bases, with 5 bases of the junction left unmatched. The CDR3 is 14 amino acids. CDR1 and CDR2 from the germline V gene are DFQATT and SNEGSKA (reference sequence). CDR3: CSATGLAGVGEQFF. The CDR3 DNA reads TGCAGTGCTACGGGACTAGCGGGAGTTGGTGAGCAGTTCTTC.

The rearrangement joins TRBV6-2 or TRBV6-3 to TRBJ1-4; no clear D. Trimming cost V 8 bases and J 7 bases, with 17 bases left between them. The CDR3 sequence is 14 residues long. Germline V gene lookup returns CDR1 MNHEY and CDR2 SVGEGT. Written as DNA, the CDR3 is TGTGCCAGCGGCCCCGGGGATGATGGTGAAAAACTGTTTTTT. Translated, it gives CASGPGDDGEKLFF.